This T cell receptor (beta chain) was profiled in a study of T cell repertoires in cytomegalovirus infection. Findings and limits, study-wide: In two of eight donors, the top clonotype was HLA-C-restricted CMV-specific. Totalled public TCR beta family frequency picked out people who carried CMV plus the relevant HLA.

About this clonotype itself: What it recognizes is unknown.

This CDR3 contains 15 residues. Trimming left V 0 bases short and J 3 bases short, with 11 bases between. CDR1 MNHEY and CDR2 SMNVEV come from the germline V gene (reference sequence). MiXCR, run by TCRdb on the reads, gives a single entry per CDR3 protein. The sample holds 830,000 or so distinct CDR3 sequences, roughly 33% seen once. The sequence derives from a human donor in good health (CMV status not recorded). Some clones in this sample may be carry-over from other donors' samples. The sample consisted of cultured CD8+ T cells from PBMCs, taken from culture after CMV antigen stimulation. The gene calls are TRBV27 and TRBJ1-2, with no clear D. Here the CDR3 DNA reads TGTGCCAGCAGTTTATCCCAGATCGGGGACTATGGCTACACCTTC. This gives the protein CASSLSQIGDYGYTF.